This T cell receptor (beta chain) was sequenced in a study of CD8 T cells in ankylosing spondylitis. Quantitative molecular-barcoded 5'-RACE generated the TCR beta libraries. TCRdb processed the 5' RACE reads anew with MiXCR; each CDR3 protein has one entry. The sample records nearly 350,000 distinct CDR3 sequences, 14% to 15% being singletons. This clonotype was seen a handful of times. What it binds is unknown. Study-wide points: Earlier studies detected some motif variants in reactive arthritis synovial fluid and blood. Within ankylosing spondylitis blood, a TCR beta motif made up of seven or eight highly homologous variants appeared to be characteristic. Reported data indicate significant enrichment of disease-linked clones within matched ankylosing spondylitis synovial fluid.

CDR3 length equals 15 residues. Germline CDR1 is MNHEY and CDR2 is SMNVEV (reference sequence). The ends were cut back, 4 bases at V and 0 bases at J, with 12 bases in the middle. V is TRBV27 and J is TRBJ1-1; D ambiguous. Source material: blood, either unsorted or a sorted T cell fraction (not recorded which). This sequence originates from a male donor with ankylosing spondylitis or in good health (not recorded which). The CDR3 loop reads CASSYSSPMNTEAFF. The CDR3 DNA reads TGTGCCAGCAGTTACAGCAGCCCCATGAACACTGAAGCTTTCTTT.